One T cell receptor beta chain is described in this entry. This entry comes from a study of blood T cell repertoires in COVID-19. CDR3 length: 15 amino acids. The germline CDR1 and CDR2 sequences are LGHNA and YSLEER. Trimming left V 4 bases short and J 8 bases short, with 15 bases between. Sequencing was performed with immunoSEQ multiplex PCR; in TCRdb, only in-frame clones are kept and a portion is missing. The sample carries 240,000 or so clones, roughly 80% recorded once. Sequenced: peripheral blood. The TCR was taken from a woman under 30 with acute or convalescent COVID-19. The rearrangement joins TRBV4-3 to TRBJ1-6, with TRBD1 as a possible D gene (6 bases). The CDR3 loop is CASSLEGHRDSPLHF. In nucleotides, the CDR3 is TGCGCCAGCAGCCTAGAGGGACATAGGGATTCACCCCTCCACTTT.